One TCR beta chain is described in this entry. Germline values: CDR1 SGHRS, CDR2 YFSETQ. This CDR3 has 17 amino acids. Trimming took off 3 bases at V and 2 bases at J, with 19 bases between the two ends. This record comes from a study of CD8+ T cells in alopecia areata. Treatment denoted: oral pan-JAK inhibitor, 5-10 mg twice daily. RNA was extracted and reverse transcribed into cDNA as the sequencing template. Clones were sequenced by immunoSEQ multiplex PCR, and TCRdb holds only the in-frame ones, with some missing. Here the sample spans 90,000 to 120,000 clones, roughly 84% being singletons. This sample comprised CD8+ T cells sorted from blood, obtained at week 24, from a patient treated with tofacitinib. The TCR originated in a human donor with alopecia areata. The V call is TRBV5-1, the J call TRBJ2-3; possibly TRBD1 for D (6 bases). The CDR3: CASSSGSAGAFTDTQYF. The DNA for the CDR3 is TGCGCCAGCAGCTCCGGGTCTGCAGGGGCCTTCACAGATACGCAGTATTTT.